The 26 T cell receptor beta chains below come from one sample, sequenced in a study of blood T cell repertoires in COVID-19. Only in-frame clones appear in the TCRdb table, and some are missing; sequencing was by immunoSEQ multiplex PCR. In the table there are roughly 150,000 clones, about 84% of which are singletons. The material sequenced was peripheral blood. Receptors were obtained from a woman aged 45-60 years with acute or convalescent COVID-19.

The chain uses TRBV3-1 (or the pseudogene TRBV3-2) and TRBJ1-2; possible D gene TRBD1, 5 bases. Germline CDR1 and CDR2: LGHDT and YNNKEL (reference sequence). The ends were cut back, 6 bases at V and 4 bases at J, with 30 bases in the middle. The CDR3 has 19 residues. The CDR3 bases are TGTGCCAGCAGTCTCAGCCAAGTGGGAGGGGTGAACGCTCGCTATGGCTACACCTTC. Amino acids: CASSLSQVGGVNARYGYTF.

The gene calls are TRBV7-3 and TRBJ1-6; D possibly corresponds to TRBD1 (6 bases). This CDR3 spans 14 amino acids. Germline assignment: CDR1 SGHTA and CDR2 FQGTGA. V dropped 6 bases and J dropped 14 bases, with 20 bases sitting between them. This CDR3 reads CASSLGQASSTLHF. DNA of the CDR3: TGTGCCAGCAGTCTGGGACAAGCGTCATCCACCCTCCACTTT.

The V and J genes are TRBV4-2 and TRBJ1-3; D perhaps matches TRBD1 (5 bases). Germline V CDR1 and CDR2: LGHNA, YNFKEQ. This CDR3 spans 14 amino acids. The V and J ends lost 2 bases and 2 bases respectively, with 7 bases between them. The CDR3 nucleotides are TGTGCCAGCAGCCAATCGGGGGCTGGAAACACCATATATTTT. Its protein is CASSQSGAGNTIYF.

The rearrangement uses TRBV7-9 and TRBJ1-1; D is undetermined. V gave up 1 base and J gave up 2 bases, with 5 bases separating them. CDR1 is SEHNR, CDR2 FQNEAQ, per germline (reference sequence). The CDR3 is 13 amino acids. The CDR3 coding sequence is TGTGCCAGCAGCTTAGGGGCTAACACTGAAGCTTTCTTT. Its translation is CASSLGANTEAFF.

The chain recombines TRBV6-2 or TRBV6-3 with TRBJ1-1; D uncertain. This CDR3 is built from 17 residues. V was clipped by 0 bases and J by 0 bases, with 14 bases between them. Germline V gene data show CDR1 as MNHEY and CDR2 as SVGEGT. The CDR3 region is CASSYSRHSQMNTEAFF. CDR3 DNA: TGTGCCAGCAGTTACTCGAGACACTCACAAATGAACACTGAAGCTTTCTTT.

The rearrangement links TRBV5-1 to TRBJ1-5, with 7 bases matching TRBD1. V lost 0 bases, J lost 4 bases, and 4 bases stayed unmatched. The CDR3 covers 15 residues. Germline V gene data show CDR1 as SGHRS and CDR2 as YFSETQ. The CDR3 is CASSLDRGGNQPQHF. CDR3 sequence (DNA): TGCGCCAGCAGCTTGGACAGGGGAGGTAATCAGCCCCAGCATTTT.

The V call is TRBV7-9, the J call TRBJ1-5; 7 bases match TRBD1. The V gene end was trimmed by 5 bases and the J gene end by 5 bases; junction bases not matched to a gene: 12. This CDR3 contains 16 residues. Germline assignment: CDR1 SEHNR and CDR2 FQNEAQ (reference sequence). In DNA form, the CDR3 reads TGTGCCAGCAGCCGGACGGACAGGACGGGGGATCAGCCCCAGCATTTT. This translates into CASSRTDRTGDQPQHF. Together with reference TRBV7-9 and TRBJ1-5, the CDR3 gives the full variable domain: DTGVSQNPRHKITKRGQNVTFRCDPISEHNRLYWYRQTLGQGPEFLTYFQNEAQLEKSRLLSDRFSAERPKGSFSTLEIQRTEQGDSAMYLCASSRTDRTGDQPQHFGDGTRLSIL.

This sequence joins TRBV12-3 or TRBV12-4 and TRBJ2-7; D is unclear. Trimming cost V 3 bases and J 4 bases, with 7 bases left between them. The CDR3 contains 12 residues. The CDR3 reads CASSFGLYEQYF. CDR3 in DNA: TGTGCCAGCAGTTTTGGCCTTTACGAGCAGTACTTC.

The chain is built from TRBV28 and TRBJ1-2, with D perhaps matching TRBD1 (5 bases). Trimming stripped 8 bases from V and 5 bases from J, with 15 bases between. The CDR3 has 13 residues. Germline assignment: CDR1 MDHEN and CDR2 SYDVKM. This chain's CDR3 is CASLRGTFYGYTF. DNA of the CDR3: TGTGCCAGCCTTCGGGGGACCTTTTATGGCTACACCTTC.

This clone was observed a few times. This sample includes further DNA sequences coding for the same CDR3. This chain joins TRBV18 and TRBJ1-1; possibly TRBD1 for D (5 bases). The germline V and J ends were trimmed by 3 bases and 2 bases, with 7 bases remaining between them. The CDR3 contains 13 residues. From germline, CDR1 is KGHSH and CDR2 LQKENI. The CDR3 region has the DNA TGTGCCAGCTCACCCGGACAAAACACTGAAGCTTTCTTT. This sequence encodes CASSPGQNTEAFF. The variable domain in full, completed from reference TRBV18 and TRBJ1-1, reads NAGVMQNPRHLVRRRGQEARLRCSPMKGHSHVYWYRQLPEEGLKFMVYLQKENIIDESGMPKERFSAEFPKEGPSILRIQQVVRGDSAAYFCASSPGQNTEAFFGQGTRLTVV.

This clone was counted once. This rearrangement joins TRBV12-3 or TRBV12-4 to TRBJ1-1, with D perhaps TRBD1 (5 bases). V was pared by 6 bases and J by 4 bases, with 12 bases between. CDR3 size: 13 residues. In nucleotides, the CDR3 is TGTGCCAGCAGAAGACAGCGACTCACTGAAGCTTTCTTT. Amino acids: CASRRQRLTEAFF.

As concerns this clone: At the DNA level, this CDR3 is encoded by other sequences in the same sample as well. CDR3 protein: CASSPQGPNYGYTF. The CDR3 DNA reads as TGTGCCAGCAGCCCTCAGGGTCCTAACTATGGCTACACCTTC. The gene calls are TRBV7-9 and TRBJ1-2; D may be TRBD1 (5 bases). CDR1 is SEHNR, CDR2 FQNEAQ, per germline (reference sequence). V lost 5 bases and J lost 0, with 10 bases in between. The CDR3 runs 14 residues.

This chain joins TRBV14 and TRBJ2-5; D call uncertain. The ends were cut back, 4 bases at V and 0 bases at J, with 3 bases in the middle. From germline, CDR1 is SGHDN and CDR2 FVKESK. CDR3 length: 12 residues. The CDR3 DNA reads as TGTGCCAGCAGCCTATACCAAGAGACCCAGTACTTC. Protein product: CASSLYQETQYF.

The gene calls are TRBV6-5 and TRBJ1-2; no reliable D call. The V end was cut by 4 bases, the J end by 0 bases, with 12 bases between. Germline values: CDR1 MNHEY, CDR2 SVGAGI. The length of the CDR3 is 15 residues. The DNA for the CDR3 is TGTGCCAGCAGTTCGAGGCCCAGAGCTAACTATGGCTACACCTTC. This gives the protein CASSSRPRANYGYTF.

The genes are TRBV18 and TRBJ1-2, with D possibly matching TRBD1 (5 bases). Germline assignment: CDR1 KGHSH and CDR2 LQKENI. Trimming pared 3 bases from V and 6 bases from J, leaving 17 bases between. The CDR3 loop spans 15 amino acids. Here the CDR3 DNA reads TGTGCCAGCTCACCCGGTTGGCAGGGTGGCGATGGCTACACCTTC. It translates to CASSPGWQGGDGYTF.

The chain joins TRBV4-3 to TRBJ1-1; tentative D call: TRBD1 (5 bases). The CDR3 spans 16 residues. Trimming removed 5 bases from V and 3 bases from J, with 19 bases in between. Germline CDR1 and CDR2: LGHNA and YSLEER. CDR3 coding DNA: TGCGCCAGCAGCTCCCGGAAATTAGGGGCGCACACTGAAGCTTTCTTT. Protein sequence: CASSSRKLGAHTEAFF.

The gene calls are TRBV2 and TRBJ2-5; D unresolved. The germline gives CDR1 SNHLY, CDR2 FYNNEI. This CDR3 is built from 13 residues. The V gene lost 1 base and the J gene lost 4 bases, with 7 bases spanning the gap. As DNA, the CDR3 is TGTGCCAGCAGTGAAGGAACAGCAGAGACCCAGTACTTC. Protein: CASSEGTAETQYF.

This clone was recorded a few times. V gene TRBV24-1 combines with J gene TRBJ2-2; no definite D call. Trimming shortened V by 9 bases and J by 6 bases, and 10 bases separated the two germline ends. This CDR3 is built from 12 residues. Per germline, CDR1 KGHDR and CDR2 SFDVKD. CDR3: CATQAIAGELFF. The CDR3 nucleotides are TGTGCCACCCAAGCGATCGCCGGGGAGCTGTTTTTT.

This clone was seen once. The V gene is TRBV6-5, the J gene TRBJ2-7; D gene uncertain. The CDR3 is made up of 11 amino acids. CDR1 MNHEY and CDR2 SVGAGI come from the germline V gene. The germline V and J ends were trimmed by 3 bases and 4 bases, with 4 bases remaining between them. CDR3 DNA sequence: TGTGCCAGCAGTTATATGTACGAGCAGTACTTC. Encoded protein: CASSYMYEQYF.

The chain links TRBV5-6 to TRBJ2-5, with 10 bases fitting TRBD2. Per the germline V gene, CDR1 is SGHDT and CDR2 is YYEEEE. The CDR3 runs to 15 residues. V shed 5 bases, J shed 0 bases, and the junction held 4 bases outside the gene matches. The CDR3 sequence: CASSESGGDQETQYF. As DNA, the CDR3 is TGTGCCAGCAGTGAGAGCGGGGGGGACCAAGAGACCCAGTACTTC.

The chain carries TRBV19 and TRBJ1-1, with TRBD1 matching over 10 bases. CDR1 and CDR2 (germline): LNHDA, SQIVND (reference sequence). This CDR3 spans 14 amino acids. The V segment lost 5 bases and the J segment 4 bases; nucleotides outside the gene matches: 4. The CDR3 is CASSGTGALTEAFF. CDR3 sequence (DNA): TGTGCCAGTAGTGGGACAGGGGCCCTCACTGAAGCTTTCTTT.

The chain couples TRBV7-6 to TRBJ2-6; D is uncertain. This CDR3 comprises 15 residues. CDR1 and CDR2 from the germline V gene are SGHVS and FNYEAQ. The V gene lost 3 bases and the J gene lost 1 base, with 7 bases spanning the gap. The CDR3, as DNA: TGTGCCAGCAGCTTCGTGAGGTCTGGGGCCAACGTCCTGACTTTC. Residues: CASSFVRSGANVLTF. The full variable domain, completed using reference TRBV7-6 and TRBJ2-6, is GAGVSQSPRYKVTKRGQDVALRCDPISGHVSLYWYRQALGQGPEFLTYFNYEAQQDKSGLPNDRFSAERPEGSISTLTIQRTEQRDSAMYRCASSFVRSGANVLTFGAGSRLTVL.

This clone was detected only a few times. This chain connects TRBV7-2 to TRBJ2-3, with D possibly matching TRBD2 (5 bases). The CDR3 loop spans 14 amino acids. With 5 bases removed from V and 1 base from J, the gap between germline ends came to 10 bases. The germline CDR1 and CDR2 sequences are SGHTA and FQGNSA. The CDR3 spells CASSPLGGTDTQYF. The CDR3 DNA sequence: TGTGCCAGCAGCCCGTTGGGAGGCACAGATACGCAGTATTTT.

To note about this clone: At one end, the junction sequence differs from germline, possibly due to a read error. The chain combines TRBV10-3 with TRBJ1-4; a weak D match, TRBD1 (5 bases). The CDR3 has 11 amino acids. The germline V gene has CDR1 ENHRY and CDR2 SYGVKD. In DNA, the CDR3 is TGTGCCATCAGTGAATGGAAGGACATTTCATTT. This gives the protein CAISEWKDISF.

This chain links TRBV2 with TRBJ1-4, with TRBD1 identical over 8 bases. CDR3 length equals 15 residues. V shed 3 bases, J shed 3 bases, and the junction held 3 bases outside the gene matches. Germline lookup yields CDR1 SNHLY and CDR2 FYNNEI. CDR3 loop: CASSETGESNEKLFF. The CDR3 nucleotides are TGTGCCAGCAGTGAGACAGGGGAGTCTAATGAAAAACTGTTTTTT.

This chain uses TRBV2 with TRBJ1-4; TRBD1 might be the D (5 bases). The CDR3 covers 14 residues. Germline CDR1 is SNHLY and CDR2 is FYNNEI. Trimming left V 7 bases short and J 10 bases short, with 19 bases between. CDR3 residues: CASMVRGGLGKLFF. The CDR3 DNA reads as TGTGCCAGCATGGTCCGTGGGGGACTAGGAAAACTGTTTTTT.